Following are 17 T cell receptor beta chains from one sample sequenced in a study of post-analysis software for immune sequencing data. The authors incorporated unique molecular identifiers into the TCR beta cDNA libraries. TCRdb used MiXCR to reprocess the PCR reads, holding one entry per CDR3 protein. The sample consists of 550,000 to 700,000 distinct CDR3 sequences, roughly 45% of them appearing once. The study, taken as a whole, reports: Roughly five TRBV segments were significantly more frequent in patients than in controls. TRBV5-6, TRBV5-1 and TRBV20-1 were among these segments.

Which antigens these TCRs recognize remains unknown. Specimen: blood. These receptors came from a girl aged 5 to 17 with multiple sclerosis.

This clonotype was detected a few times. The J gene is TRBJ2-4, the V gene TRBV6-6; TRBD1 matches at 9 bases. The germline V gene encodes CDR1 MNHNY and CDR2 SVGAGI (reference sequence). The trim removed 2 bases at V and 1 base at J, leaving 3 bases unmatched. The CDR3 covers 16 residues. CDR3 amino acids: CASSYDRGFAKNIQYF. The CDR3 coding sequence is TGTGCCAGCAGTTACGACAGGGGGTTTGCCAAAAACATTCAGTACTTC.

The chain has TRBV7-9 and TRBJ1-1, with TRBD1 as a possible D gene (6 bases). Germline V gene data show CDR1 as SEHNR and CDR2 as FQNEAQ (reference sequence). V was cut by 4 bases and J by 7 bases, with 16 bases left in between. This CDR3 has 14 residues. The CDR3 sequence: CASSSGVSGFEAFF. The CDR3 nucleotides read TGTGCCAGCAGCTCAGGGGTCTCAGGGTTTGAAGCTTTCTTT.

This clonotype was found a few times. The genes are TRBV10-3 and TRBJ2-7, with TRBD1 matching over 7 bases. CDR3 length: 14 residues. Germline V CDR1 and CDR2: ENHRY, SYGVKD. After removal of 6 bases from V and 0 bases from J, the junction contained 5 bases not matched to a gene. The CDR3 sequence: CAISDRASSYEQYF. Written as DNA, the CDR3 is TGTGCCATCAGCGACAGGGCGAGCTCCTACGAGCAGTACTTC.

The chain joins TRBV12-3 or TRBV12-4 to TRBJ1-5; TRBD1 agrees at 10 bases. Trimming took 3 bases from V and 1 from J; bases not matched to a gene: 3. This CDR3 has 16 residues. CDR3 sequence: CASSFRTGGSNQPQHF. The DNA of the CDR3 is TGTGCCAGCAGTTTCCGGACAGGGGGGAGCAATCAGCCCCAGCATTTT.

J is TRBJ2-3 and V is TRBV5-5; the match to TRBD1 covers 7 bases. The junction had 7 bases not matched to a gene; V was cut back by 0 bases and J by 0 bases. The germline CDR1 and CDR2 sequences are SGHKS and YYEKEE (reference sequence). CDR3 length equals 17 residues. The CDR3 nucleotides read TGTGCCAGCAGCTTGGCGACACAGGGGTTCAGCACAGATACGCAGTATTTT. This gives the protein CASSLATQGFSTDTQYF.

This chain links TRBV5-8 with TRBJ2-7; the match to TRBD2 covers 9 bases. The germline CDR1 and CDR2 sequences are SGHTS and YDEGEE. This CDR3 comprises 15 residues. The junction had 12 bases not matched to a gene; V was cut back by 7 bases and J by 4 bases. The CDR3 is CASFGREGLRYEQYF. CDR3 nucleotides: TGTGCCAGCTTCGGGCGGGAGGGCCTTCGGTACGAGCAGTACTTC.

The chain joins TRBV6-2 or TRBV6-3 to TRBJ2-1; D call uncertain. V lost 4 bases and J lost 9, with 10 bases in between. CDR3 length: 12 amino acids. Per germline, CDR1 MNHEY and CDR2 SVGEGT. The CDR3 reads CASSSVGGEQFF. DNA of the CDR3: TGTGCCAGCAGTTCTGTGGGTGGTGAGCAGTTCTTC.

This clonotype was counted a few times. This rearrangement joins TRBV9 to TRBJ2-1; D remains unclear. Per germline, CDR1 SGDLS and CDR2 YYNGEE. V was pared by 0 bases and J by 0 bases, with 13 bases between. The CDR3 spans 17 residues. In DNA, the CDR3 is TGTGCCAGCAGCGTAGGGACCAGCCACCTCTCCTACAATGAGCAGTTCTTC. This gives the protein CASSVGTSHLSYNEQFF.

This CDR3 reads CASSSRLAGQFTDEQFF. As DNA, the CDR3 is TGCGCCAGCAGCTCCCGACTAGCGGGACAGTTCACCGATGAGCAGTTCTTC. This chain joins TRBV5-1 and TRBJ2-1, with 11 bases that match TRBD2. J lost 8 bases, V lost 3 bases, and 13 bases had no gene match. Germline lookup yields CDR1 SGHRS and CDR2 YFSETQ. The CDR3 contains 17 residues.

The rearrangement links TRBV10-3 to TRBJ2-5; D gene uncertain. This CDR3 has 13 amino acids. Trimming pared 6 bases from V and 0 bases from J, leaving 8 bases between. CDR1 and CDR2 from the germline V gene are ENHRY and SYGVKD. Here the CDR3 DNA reads TGTGCCATCAGCGTGACGGACCAAGAGACCCAGTACTTC. This translates into CAISVTDQETQYF.

About this clonotype itself: Lacking the conserved final phenylalanine or tryptophan, this CDR3 likely reflects a read error. CDR3 in DNA: TGTGCCAGCAGCGCGATCCCCCCCGGGAGTGGCGCAGATACGCAGTATTTG. This codes for CASSAIPPGSGADTQYL. V and J are TRBV7-2 and TRBJ2-3; D might be TRBD2 (6 bases). The CDR3 loop spans 17 amino acids. CDR1 and CDR2 (germline): SGHTA, FQGNSA. Trimming stripped 5 bases from V and 4 bases from J, with 22 bases between.

This chain joins TRBV20-1 and TRBJ2-7; TRBD1 might be the D (5 bases). The CDR3 sequence is 13 residues long. V was clipped by 1 base and J by 1 base, with 8 bases between them. The germline V gene has CDR1 DFQATT and CDR2 SNEGSKA (reference sequence). CDR3 sequence (DNA): TGCAGTGCTAGAGTTGACAGATCCTACGAGCAGTACTTC. As protein: CSARVDRSYEQYF.

This chain connects TRBV7-2 to TRBJ1-5; D is ambiguous. Germline CDR1 is SGHTA and CDR2 is FQGNSA. This CDR3 is built from 14 residues. Trimming pared 1 base from V and 3 bases from J, leaving 7 bases between. DNA of the CDR3: TGTGCCAGCAGCTTAGGCCCGGACAATCAGCCCCAGCATTTT. This translates into CASSLGPDNQPQHF. The complete variable domain, with remaining parts taken from reference TRBV7-2 and TRBJ1-5, reads GAGVSQSPSNKVTEKGKDVELRCDPISGHTALYWYRQSLGQGLEFLIYFQGNSAPDKSGLPSDRFSAERTGGSVSTLTIQRTQQEDSAVYLCASSLGPDNQPQHFGDGTRLSIL.

The J gene is TRBJ2-3, the V gene TRBV11-2; 10 bases match TRBD2. V was clipped by 5 bases and J by 1 base; unmatched bases: 18. Germline-derived CDR1 and CDR2 are SGHAT and FQNNGV. The CDR3 consists of 20 residues. CDR3 loop: CASSLNPTWTSGGGTDTQYF. The CDR3 coding sequence is TGTGCCAGCAGCCTGAACCCGACATGGACTAGCGGAGGGGGCACAGATACGCAGTATTTT.

This clonotype turned up a few times. V usage is TRBV4-1 and J usage is TRBJ2-6; 13 positions agree with TRBD2. V gave up 4 bases and J gave up 2 bases; unmatched junction bases: 2. From germline, CDR1 is MGHRA and CDR2 YSYEKL. This CDR3 spans 17 amino acids. CDR3 nucleotides: TGCGCCAGCAGCCTGACTAGCGGGGGGCCTGGGGCCAACGTCCTGACTTTC. This translates into CASSLTSGGPGANVLTF.

This clonotype was seen a handful of times. This chain uses TRBV27 with TRBJ2-3; possibly TRBD1 for D (6 bases). V was shortened by 5 bases and J by 4 bases, with 19 bases between the two germline ends. Germline CDR1 reads MNHEY; CDR2 reads SMNVEV (reference sequence). The CDR3 consists of 16 residues. DNA of the CDR3: TGTGCCAGCAGTCTGGACAGATCATATTTTTCAGATACGCAGTATTTT. Its translation is CASSLDRSYFSDTQYF.

V and J are TRBV5-1 and TRBJ2-2, with D perhaps TRBD1 (5 bases). The CDR3 extends over 15 amino acids. Germline V CDR1 and CDR2: SGHRS, YFSETQ. Trimming shortened V by 1 base and J by 4 bases, and 11 bases separated the two germline ends. The CDR3 bases are TGCGCCAGCAGCTTGCAAGGGGCGCCCACCGGGGAGCTGTTTTTT. Its protein product is CASSLQGAPTGELFF.